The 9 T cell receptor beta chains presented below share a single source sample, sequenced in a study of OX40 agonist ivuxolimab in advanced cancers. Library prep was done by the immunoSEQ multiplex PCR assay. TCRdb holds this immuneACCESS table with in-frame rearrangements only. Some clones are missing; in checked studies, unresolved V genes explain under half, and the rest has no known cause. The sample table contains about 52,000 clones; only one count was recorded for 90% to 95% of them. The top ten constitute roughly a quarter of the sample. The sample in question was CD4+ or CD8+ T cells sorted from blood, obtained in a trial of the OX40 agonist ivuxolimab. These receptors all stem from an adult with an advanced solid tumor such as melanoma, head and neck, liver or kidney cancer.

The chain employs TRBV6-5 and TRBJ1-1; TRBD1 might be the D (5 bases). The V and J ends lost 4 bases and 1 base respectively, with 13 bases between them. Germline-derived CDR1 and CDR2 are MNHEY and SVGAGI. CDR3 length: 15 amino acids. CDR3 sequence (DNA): TGTGCCAGCAGTTCGAGGGGTGTGGGGAACACTGAAGCTTTCTTT. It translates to CASSSRGVGNTEAFF.

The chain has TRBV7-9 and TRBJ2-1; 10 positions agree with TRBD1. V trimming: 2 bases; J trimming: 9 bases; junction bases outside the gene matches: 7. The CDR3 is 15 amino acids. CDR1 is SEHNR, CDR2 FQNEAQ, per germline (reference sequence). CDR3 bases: TGTGCCAGCAGCTTACGGACAGGGGGGGTCGGTGAGCAGTTCTTC. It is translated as CASSLRTGGVGEQFF.

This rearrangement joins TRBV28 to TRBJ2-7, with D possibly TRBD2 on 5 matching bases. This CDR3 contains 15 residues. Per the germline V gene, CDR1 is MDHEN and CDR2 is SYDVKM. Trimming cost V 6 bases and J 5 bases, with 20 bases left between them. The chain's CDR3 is CASSQERPPPNEQYF. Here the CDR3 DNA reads TGTGCCAGCAGCCAAGAGCGGCCACCCCCTAACGAGCAGTACTTC.

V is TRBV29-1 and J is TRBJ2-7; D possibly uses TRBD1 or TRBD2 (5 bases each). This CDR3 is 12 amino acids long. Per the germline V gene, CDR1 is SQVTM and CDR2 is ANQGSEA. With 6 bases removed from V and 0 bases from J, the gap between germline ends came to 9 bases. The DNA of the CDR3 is TGCAGCGTGGCAGGGAGCTCCTACGAGCAGTACTTC. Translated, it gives CSVAGSSYEQYF.

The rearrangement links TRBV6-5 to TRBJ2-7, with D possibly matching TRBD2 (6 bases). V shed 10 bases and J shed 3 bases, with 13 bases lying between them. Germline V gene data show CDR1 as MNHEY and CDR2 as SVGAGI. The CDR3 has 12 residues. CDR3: CATSGGGYEQYF. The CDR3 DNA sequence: TGTGCCACTTCTGGGGGAGGCTACGAGCAGTACTTC.

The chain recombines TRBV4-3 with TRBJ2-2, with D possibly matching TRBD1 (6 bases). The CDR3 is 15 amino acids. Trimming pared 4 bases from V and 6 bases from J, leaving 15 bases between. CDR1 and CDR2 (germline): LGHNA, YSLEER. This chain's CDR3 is CASSPSWGRAGELFF. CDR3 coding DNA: TGCGCCAGCAGCCCCTCTTGGGGGCGCGCCGGGGAGCTGTTTTTT.

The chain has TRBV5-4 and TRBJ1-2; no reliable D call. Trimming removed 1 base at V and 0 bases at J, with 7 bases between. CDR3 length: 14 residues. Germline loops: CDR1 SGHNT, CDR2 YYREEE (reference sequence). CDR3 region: CASSLHSANYGYTF. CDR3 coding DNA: TGTGCCAGCAGCTTGCACAGCGCTAACTATGGCTACACCTTC.

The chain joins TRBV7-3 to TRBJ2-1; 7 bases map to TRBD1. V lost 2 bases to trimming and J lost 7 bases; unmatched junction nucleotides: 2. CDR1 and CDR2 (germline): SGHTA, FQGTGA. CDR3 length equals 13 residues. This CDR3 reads CASSLVRGNEQFF. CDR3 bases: TGTGCCAGCAGCTTAGTCAGGGGGAATGAGCAGTTCTTC.

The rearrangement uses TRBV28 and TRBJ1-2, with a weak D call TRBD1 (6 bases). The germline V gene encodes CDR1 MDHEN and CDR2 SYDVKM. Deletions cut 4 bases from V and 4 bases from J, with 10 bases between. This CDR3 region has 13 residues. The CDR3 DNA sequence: TGTGCCAGCAGTTACGGACAGCTCTATGGCTACACCTTC. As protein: CASSYGQLYGYTF.